This TCR beta chain was found in a study of CD8 T cells in Susac syndrome. V lost 5 bases, J lost 5 bases, and 9 bases lay in between. The CDR3 totals 11 residues. Germline V gene sequence: CDR1 DFQATT, CDR2 SNEGSKA (reference sequence). In blood CD8+ and CD4+ T cells, TCR beta underwent sequencing. TEMRA cells were FACS-enriched, with CD8+ and CD4+ T cells isolated negatively. When the RNA was reverse transcribed, random hexamers were used with an input of about 0.5 to 1 ug. A multiplex approach, immunoSEQ multiplex PCR, amplified TCR beta CDR3 across 54 Vbeta and 13 Jbeta. TCRdb re-analysed the immunoSEQ multiplex PCR reads in MiXCR, keeping a single row per CDR3 protein. The sample has roughly 200,000 distinct CDR3 sequences; approximately 95% are singletons.

This clonotype was obtained from a human donor with multiple sclerosis. The source material was CD4+ T cells from PBMCs. The chain employs TRBV20-1 and TRBJ1-1; possibly TRBD1 for D (5 bases). The CDR3 here is CSARRQTEAFF. The CDR3 DNA reads as TGCAGTGCTCGGAGACAGACTGAAGCTTTCTTT.